The entry below gives a single TCR beta chain sequence along with its context. The antigen this receptor binds is unknown. Base qualities were left out, and no much larger clone turns up one base away. TCRbeta CDR3 regions were amplified from genomic DNA by means of the immunoSEQ Assay, a bias-controlled multiplex PCR. As for the original processing: Nucleated cell counts per sample were estimated from amplification of reference gene primers within the assay. Sequence reads were collapsed and filtered to measure the absolute abundance of every unique TCRbeta CDR3 rearrangement. For each sample, productive Simpson clonality was calculated as the square root of Simpson's diversity index across productive rearrangements. Not all clones reach the TCRdb copy of this immuneACCESS table, which keeps in-frame sequences only. Checked studies attribute under half of the gap to unresolved V genes and leave the rest unexplained. D and trimming were read from the DNA, whereas the V and J calls and clone size are those reported in that table. The sample table contains approximately 230,000 clones; only one count was recorded for about 88% of them. Of the sample, around 2% is held by the ten largest clones.

The data belong to a study of blood T cell repertoires in COVID-19 (dated by TCRdb to about 2020). Broadly, across the study: Collaborator samples came from the United States, Italy and Spain and covered acute and convalescent phases of COVID-19. The material from the prospective study consisted of cDNA or gDNA derived from T cells, B-cell-depleted T cells, or PBMCs. Subjects who had been exposed to COVID-19, were actively infected with it, or had recovered from it provided the deeply sampled blood TCRbeta repertoires that made up the dataset. A freely available public database, intended as a resource for researchers studying the immune response to SARS-CoV-2, is where the repertoires were released. The samples were drawn from the first 160 participants of the ongoing ImmuneRACE study and from over a thousand subjects provided by 6 global collaborators. Sample metadata almost always included a de-identified subject ID, COVID-19 status, age in years and sex. Where available, HLA class I and class II types were obtained from metadata supplied by the sample provider rather than from assay-based typing.

Taken from the germline V gene, the CDR1 and CDR2 loops are MNHEY and SVGEGT. V is reduced by 2 bases and J by 2 bases, leaving a spacing of 7 bases between them. From the cysteine through the phenylalanine, the CDR3 covers 13 amino acids. Only the CDR3 region is kept as DNA, spanning 39 bases read in frame from base 1. A second Seattle source provided samples from volunteer blood donors who had recovered from COVID-19. The collaborating institutions used their own protocols to collect whole blood in K2EDTA tubes. For TCRbeta analysis, collaborators shipped samples as frozen whole blood, isolated PBMCs, or DNA extracted from either of those sample types. The paper as a whole reports these results and caveats: The quantity of clinical and demographic metadata differed by source and by participant and was supplied without curation.

This chain is built from TRBV6-2 or TRBV6-3 and TRBJ2-7, with TRBD1 perhaps the D gene, on 6 matching bases. Sequenced input: peripheral blood. The clonotype originates from a woman aged 40 to 50 who had recovered from COVID-19. The nucleotides read TGTGCCAGCAGTTACCGGGACACCTACGAGCAGTACTTC. Its protein is CASSYRDTYEQYF.